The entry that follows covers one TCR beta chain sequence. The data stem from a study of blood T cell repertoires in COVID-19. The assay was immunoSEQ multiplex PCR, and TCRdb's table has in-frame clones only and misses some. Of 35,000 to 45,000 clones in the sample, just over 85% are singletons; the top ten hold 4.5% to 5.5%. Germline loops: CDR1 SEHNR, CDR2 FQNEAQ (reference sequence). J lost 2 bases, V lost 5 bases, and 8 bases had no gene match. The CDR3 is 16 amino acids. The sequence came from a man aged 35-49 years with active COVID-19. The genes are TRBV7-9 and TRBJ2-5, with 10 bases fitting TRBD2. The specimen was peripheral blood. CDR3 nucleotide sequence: TGTGCCAGCAGCAAAACTAGCGGGAACCCTCAAGAGACCCAGTACTTC. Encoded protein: CASSKTSGNPQETQYF.